This T cell receptor (beta chain) was found in a study of OX40 agonist ivuxolimab in advanced cancers. Study at large: The drug used for patients, ivuxolimab, was an agonistic anti-OX40 (CD134) antibody. Study-level results: Expanded clones were, on average, more numerous among CD8+ T cells than CD4+.

In the case of this clone: The antigen is undetermined.

Using immunoSEQ multiplex PCR, the repertoire was profiled, and TCRdb retains in-frame clones only, with some absent. The top ten hold approximately 11% of the sample, which has over 70,000 clones, 80% to 90% seen once. Germline V CDR1 and CDR2: SGHAT, FQNNGV. The CDR3 length is 17 residues. Trimming cost V 5 bases and J 0 bases, with 19 bases left between them. It was autoimmune disease history or systemic immunosuppression that excluded patients. This specimen consisted of CD4+ or CD8+ T cells sorted from blood, obtained in a trial of the OX40 agonist ivuxolimab. The chain carries TRBV11-2 and TRBJ1-2; the D is unclear. This receptor was taken from an adult with an advanced solid tumor such as melanoma, head and neck, liver or kidney cancer. The CDR3 sequence is CASSPTVGAEANYGYTF. The CDR3 bases are TGTGCCAGCAGCCCAACGGTGGGCGCGGAAGCTAACTATGGCTACACCTTC.